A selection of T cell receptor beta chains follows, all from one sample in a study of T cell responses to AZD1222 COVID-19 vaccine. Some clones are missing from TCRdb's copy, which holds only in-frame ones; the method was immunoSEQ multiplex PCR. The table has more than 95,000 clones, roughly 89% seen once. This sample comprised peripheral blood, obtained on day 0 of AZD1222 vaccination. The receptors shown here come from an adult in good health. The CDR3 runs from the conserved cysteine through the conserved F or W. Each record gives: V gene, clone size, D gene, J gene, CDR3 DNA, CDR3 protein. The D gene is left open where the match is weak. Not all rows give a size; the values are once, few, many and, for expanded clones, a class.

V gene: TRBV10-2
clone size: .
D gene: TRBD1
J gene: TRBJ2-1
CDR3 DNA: TGCGCCAGCAGTGTTGGGACAGGGGGCCGAATTGAGCAGTTCTTC
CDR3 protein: CASSVGTGGRIEQFF

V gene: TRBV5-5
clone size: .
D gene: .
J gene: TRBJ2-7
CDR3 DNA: TGTGCCAGCATCTACGAACCGGGACCCTCCTACGAGCAGTACTTC
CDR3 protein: CASIYEPGPSYEQYF

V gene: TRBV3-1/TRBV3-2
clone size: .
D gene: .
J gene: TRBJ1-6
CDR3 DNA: TGTGCCAGCAGCCAAGATCTGGGATGGGAGAATTCACCCCTCCACTTT
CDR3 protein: CASSQDLGWENSPLHF

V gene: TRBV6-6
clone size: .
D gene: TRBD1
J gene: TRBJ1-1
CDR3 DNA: TGTGCCAGCAGCCGGGGACAGGGGGCGCGTAACACTGAAGCTTTCTTT
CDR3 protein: CASSRGQGARNTEAFF

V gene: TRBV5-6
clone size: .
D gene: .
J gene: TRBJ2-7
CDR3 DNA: TGTGCCAGCAGCTTAGGGTTCGAGCAGTACTTC
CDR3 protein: CASSLGFEQYF

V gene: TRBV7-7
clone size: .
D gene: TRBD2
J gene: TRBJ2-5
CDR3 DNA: TGTGCCAGCAGGAGAGCGGGGGGGCCGCGGGAGACCCAGTACTTC
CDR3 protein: CASRRAGGPRETQYF

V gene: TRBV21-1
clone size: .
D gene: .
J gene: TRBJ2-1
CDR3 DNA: TGTGCCAGCAGCAAATCTCCTGGGGGGCAAGGACATGCCGTAGTGTACAATGAGCAGTTCTTC
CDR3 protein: CASSKSPGGQGHAVVYNEQFF

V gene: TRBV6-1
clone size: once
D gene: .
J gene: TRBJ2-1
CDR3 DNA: TGTGCCAGCAGTGAAGGGGGAAATGCTAACAATGAGCAGTTCTTC
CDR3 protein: CASSEGGNANNEQFF

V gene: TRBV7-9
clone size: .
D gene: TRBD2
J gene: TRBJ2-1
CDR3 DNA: TGTGCCAGCAGCTTATTGGGACTAGCGGGAGGGTCCTACAATGAGCAGTTCTTC
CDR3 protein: CASSLLGLAGGSYNEQFF

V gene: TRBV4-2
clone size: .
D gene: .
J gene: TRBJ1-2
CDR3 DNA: TGTGCCAGCAGCTCTATACAGGGAACGGCTGGCTACACCTTC
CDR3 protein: CASSSIQGTAGYTF

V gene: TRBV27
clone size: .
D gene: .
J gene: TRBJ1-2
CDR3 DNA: TGTGCCAGCAGTTTCTCCGGACAGAGCTATGGCTACACCTTC
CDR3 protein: CASSFSGQSYGYTF

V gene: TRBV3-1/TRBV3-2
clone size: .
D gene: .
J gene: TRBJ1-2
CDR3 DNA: TGTGCCAGCAGCCAAGTTTCTACAGGCGACTATGGCTACACCTTC
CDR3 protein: CASSQVSTGDYGYTF

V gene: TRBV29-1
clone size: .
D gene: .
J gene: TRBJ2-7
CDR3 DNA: TGCAGCGTTGCGTGGGGCTACGAGCAGTACTTC
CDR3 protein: CSVAWGYEQYF